The TCR beta chain described here comes from a study of blood T cell repertoires in COVID-19. The overall study: COVID-19 samples from acute and convalescent phases originated in the United States, Italy and Spain. Sample material is recorded as cDNA or gDNA derived from T cells, B-cell-depleted T cells, or PBMCs.

The V gene end was trimmed by 0 bases and the J gene end by 4 bases; junction bases not matched to a gene: 4. CDR1 and CDR2 from the germline V gene are MNHEY and SVGAGI. This CDR3 spans 16 amino acids. Per the original methods: Counts of nucleated cells, estimated from reference gene primer amplification, were obtained. The method was immunoSEQ multiplex PCR; TCRdb's version includes in-frame clones alone and lacks a portion of them. The DNA was the basis for D and trimming; V, J and clone size are from that table. The sample carries 20,000 to 25,000 clones, over 70% recorded once. This chain joins TRBV6-5 and TRBJ1-1; 11 bases are shared with TRBD1. Material for sequencing was peripheral blood. This clonotype was obtained from a man between 60 and 70 years old with active COVID-19. Here the CDR3 reads CASSYSRTGGLTEAFF. CDR3 in DNA: TGTGCCAGCAGTTACTCCCGGACAGGGGGCCTCACTGAAGCTTTCTTT.